Listed below are T cell receptor beta chains from one sample, sequenced in a study of T-cell memory formation after mild COVID-19. TCRdb re-called the 5' RACE reads through MiXCR, storing one row per CDR3 protein. The sample contains approximately 430,000 distinct CDR3 sequences, 23% of which appear only once. Sequenced material: PBMCs or a T cell subset sorted from them (not recorded which). These receptors came from an adult woman who had mild COVID-19 (a few samples of this study predate the infection). Cell type and time point are not known. CDR3s include the opening cysteine and the closing phenylalanine or tryptophan. D genes are given only for firm matches. Some rows mark clone size as missing; the rest say once, few, many or name a class of expanded clone.

j_call clone_size v_call d_call cdr3_length cdr3_aa cdr3_nt
TRBJ2-3 few TRBV20-1 TRBD2 15 CSAQGTSGRTDTQYF TGCAGTGCTCAAGGGACTAGCGGGAGAACAGATACGCAGTATTTT
TRBJ1-2 few TRBV4-2 - 14 CASSQEGPLYGYTF TGTGCCAGCAGCCAAGAGGGCCCTCTTTATGGCTACACCTTC
TRBJ2-7 - TRBV6-5 TRBD2 15 CASSSQTSGSYEQYF TGTGCCAGCAGTTCTCAGACTAGCGGGAGTTACGAGCAGTACTTC
TRBJ2-7 - TRBV24-1 - 13 CATSEADTYEQYF TGTGCCACCAGTGAAGCGGATACCTACGAGCAGTACTTC
TRBJ2-5 many TRBV12-3/TRBV12-4 TRBD1 14 CASSLQGARETQYF TGTGCCAGCAGTTTGCAGGGGGCGCGGGAGACCCAGTACTTC
TRBJ2-1 few TRBV3-1 - 15 CASSLPWGSHNEQFF TGTGCCAGCAGCCTCCCCTGGGGTAGCCACAATGAGCAGTTCTTC
TRBJ1-1 few TRBV14 - 19 CASSQNRLRGGYMNTEAFF TGTGCCAGCAGCCAAAATCGATTACGGGGTGGGTACATGAACACTGAAGCTTTCTTT
TRBJ2-7 few TRBV29-1 - 14 CSVSQTRSSYEQYF TGCAGCGTTTCCCAGACAAGGAGCTCCTACGAGCAGTACTTC
TRBJ2-2 few TRBV7-9 - 14 CASSLDLLTGELFF TGTGCCAGCAGCTTGGACCTTCTGACCGGGGAGCTGTTTTTT
TRBJ1-2 - TRBV7-8 - 15 CASSQSATVSGGYTF TGTGCCAGCAGCCAGTCGGCCACTGTGTCGGGGGGCTACACCTTC
TRBJ2-5 once TRBV14 TRBD1 15 CASSGTGAKQETQYF TGTGCCAGCAGCGGGACAGGGGCCAAACAAGAGACCCAGTACTTC
TRBJ1-5 - TRBV20-1 - 12 CSANPTGQPQHF TGCAGTGCTAACCCGACAGGTCAGCCCCAGCATTTT
TRBJ2-2 - TRBV20-1 - 14 CSASRPGHTGELFF TGCAGTGCTAGTAGGCCGGGCCACACCGGGGAGCTGTTTTTT
TRBJ1-4 few TRBV5-1 - 14 CASRFDSNNEKLFF TGCGCCAGCAGGTTTGACAGCAATAATGAAAAACTGTTTTTT
TRBJ2-1 - TRBV9 - 14 CASSVNLGRTEQFF TGTGCCAGCAGCGTCAACTTGGGACGGACAGAGCAGTTCTTC
TRBJ1-2 few TRBV4-1 - 14 CASSQDAAHYGYTF TGCGCCAGCAGCCAAGACGCAGCGCACTATGGCTACACCTTC
TRBJ2-2 - TRBV29-1 - 15 CSVEGRPANTGELFF TGCAGCGTTGAGGGCAGACCTGCGAACACCGGGGAGCTGTTTTTT
TRBJ2-1 few TRBV25-1 TRBD1 15 CASSEDRVSYNEQFF TGTGCCAGCAGTGAAGACAGGGTATCCTACAATGAGCAGTTCTTC